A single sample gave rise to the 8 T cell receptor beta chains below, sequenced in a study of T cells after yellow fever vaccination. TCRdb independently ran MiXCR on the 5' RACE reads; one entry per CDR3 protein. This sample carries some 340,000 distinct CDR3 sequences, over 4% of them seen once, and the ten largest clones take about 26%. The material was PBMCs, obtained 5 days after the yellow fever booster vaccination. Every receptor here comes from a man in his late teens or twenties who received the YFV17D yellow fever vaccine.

The chain's CDR3 is CASSLDIDGELFF. CDR3 DNA sequence: TGTGCCAGCAGCCTTGACATCGATGGGGAGCTGTTTTTT. The chain carries TRBV7-3 and TRBJ2-2; D call uncertain. V gave up 5 bases and J gave up 8 bases, with 12 bases separating them. The CDR3 is 13 amino acids. In germline, CDR1 is SGHTA, CDR2 FQGTGA.

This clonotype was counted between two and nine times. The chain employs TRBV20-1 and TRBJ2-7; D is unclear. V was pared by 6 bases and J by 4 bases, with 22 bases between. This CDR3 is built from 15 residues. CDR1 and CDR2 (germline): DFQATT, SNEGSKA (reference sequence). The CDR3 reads CSATGHGQEPYEQYF. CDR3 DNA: TGCAGTGCAACCGGTCACGGGCAGGAGCCATACGAGCAGTACTTC.

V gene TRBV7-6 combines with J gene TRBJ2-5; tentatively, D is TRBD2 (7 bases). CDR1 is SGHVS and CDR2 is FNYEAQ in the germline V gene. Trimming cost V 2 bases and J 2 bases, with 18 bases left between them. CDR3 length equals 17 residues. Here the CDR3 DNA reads TGTGCCAGCAGCTTATTAATTGCGGGGGCAAGTCAAGAGACCCAGTACTTC. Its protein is CASSLLIAGASQETQYF.

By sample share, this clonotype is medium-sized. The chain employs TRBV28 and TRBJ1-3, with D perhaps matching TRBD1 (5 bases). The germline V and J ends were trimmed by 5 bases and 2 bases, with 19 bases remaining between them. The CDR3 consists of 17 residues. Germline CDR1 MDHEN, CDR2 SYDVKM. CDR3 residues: CASSPRFYQGAGNTIYF. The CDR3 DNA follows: TGTGCCAGCAGTCCCCGCTTCTATCAAGGGGCTGGAAACACCATATATTTT.

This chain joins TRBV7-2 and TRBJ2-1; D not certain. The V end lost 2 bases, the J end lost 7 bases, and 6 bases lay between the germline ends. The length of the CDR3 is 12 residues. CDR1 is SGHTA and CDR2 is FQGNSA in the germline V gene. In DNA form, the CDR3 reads TGTGCCAGCAGCTTATACAAAAATGAGCAGTTCTTC. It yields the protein CASSLYKNEQFF.

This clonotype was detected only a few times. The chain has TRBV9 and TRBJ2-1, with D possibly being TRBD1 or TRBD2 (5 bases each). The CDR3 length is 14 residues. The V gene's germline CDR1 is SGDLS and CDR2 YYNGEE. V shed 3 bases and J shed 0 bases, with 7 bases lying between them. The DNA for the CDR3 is TGTGCCAGCAGCGCAGGGAGCTCCTACAATGAGCAGTTCTTC. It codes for CASSAGSSYNEQFF.

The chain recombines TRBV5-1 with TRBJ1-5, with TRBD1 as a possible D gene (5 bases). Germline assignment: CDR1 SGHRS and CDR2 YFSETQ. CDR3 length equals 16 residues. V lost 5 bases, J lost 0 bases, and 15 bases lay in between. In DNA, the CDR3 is TGCGCCAGCAGTTATTTGGGACCTTATAGCAATCAGCCCCAGCATTTT. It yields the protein CASSYLGPYSNQPQHF.

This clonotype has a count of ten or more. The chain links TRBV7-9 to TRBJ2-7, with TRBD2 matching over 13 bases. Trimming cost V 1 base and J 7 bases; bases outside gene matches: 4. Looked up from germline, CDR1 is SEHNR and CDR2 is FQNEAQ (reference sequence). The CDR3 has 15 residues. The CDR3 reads CASSLETSGGREQYF. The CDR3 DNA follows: TGTGCCAGCAGCTTAGAGACTAGCGGGGGGCGAGAGCAGTACTTC.